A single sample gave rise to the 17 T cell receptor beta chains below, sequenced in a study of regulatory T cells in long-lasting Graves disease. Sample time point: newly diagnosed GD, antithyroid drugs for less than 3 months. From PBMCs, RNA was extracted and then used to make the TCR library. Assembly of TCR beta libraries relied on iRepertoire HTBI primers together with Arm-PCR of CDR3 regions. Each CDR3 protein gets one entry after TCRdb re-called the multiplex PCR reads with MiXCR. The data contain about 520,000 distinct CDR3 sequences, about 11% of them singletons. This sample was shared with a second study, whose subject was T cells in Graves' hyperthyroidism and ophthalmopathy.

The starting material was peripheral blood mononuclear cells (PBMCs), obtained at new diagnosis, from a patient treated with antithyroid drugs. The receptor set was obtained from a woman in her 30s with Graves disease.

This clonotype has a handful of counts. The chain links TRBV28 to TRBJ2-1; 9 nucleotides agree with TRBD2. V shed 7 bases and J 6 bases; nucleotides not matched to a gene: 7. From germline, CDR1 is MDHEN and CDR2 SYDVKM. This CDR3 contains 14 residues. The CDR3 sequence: CASIAGDPPNEQFF. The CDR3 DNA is TGTGCCAGCATAGCGGGAGATCCCCCCAATGAGCAGTTCTTC. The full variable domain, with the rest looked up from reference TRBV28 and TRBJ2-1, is DVKVTQSSRYLVKRTGEKVFLECVQDMDHENMFWYRQDPGLGLRLIYFSYDVKMKEKGDIPEGYSVSREKKERFSLILESASTNQTSMYLCASIAGDPPNEQFFGPGTRLTVL.

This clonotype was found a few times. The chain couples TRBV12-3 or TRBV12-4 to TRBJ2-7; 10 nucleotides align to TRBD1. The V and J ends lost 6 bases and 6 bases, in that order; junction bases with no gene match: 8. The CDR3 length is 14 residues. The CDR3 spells CASSPRTGGSEQYF. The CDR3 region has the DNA TGTGCCAGCAGCCCCAGGACAGGGGGTAGCGAGCAGTACTTC.

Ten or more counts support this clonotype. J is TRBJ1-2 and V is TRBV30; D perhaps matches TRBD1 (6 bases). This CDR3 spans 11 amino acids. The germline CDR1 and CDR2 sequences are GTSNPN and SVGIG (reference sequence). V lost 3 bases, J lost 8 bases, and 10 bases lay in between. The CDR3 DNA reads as TGTGCCTGGAGCCGCAGGGGAGGCTACACCTTC. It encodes CAWSRRGGYTF. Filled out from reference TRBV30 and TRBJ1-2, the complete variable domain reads SQTIHQWPATLVQPVGSPLSLECTVEGTSNPNLYWYRQAAGRGLQLLFYSVGIGQISSEVPQNLSASRPQDRQFILSSKKLLLSDSGFYLCAWSRRGGYTFGSGTRLTVV.

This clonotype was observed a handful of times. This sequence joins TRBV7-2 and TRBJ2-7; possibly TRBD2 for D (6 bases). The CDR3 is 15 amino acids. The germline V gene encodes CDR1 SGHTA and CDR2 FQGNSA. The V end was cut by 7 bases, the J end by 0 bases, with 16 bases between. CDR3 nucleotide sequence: TGTGCCAGCAACTCTCCCGGGACTTACTCCTACGAGCAGTACTTC. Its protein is CASNSPGTYSYEQYF.

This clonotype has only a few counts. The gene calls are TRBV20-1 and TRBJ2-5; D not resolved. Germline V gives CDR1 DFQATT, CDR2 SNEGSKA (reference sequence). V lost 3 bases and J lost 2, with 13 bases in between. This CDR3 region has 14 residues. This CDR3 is CSARSTTQQETQYF. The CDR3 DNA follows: TGCAGTGCTAGGAGCACAACTCAACAAGAGACCCAGTACTTC.

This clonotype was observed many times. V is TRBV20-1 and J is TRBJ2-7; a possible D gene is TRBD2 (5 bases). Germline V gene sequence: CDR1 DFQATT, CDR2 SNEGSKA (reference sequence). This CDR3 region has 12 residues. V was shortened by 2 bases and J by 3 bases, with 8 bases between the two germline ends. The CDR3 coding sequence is TGCAGTGCTAGATTACTAGACTACGAGCAGTACTTC. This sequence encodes CSARLLDYEQYF.

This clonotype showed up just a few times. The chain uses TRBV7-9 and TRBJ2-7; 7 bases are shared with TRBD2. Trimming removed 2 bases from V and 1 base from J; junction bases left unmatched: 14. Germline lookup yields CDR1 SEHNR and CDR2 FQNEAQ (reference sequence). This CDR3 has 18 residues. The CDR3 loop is CASSLQRGTWEGSYEQYF. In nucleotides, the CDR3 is TGTGCCAGCAGCTTACAAAGGGGTACGTGGGAGGGGTCCTACGAGCAGTACTTC.

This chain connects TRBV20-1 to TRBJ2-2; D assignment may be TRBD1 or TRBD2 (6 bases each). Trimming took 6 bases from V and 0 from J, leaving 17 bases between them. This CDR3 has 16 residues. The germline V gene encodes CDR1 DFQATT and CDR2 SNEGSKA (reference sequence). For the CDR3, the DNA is TGCAGTGCCATAAGGGGGGCGACAGCGAACACCGGGGAGCTGTTTTTT. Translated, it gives CSAIRGATANTGELFF.

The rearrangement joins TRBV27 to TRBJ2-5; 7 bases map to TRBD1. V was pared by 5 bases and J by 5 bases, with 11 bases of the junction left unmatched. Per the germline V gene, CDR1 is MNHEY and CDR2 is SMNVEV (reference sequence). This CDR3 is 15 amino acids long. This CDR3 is CASSRSGGRWETQYF. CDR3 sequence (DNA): TGTGCCAGCAGTCGATCAGGGGGAAGGTGGGAGACCCAGTACTTC.

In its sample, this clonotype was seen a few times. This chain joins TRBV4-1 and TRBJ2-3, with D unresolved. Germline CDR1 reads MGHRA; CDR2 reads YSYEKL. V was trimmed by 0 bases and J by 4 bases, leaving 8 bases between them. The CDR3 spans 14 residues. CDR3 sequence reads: CASSQDPSSDTQYF. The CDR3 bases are TGCGCCAGCAGCCAAGATCCTTCCTCAGATACGCAGTATTTT.

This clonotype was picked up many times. The CDR3 DNA follows: TGTGCCAGCAGTTTAAGGAGGCGCGACACTGAAGCTTTCTTT. This encodes CASSLRRRDTEAFF. J is TRBJ1-1 and V is TRBV27; D gene ambiguous. This CDR3 region has 14 residues. The germline V gene has CDR1 MNHEY and CDR2 SMNVEV (reference sequence). Trimming removed 2 bases from V and 3 bases from J, with 10 bases in between.

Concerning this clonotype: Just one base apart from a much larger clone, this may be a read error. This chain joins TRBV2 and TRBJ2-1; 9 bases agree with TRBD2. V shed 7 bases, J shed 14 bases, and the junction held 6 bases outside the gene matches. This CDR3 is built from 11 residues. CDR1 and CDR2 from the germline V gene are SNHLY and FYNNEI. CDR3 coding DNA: TGTGCCAGCATAGGCGGGAGGGAGGAGTTCTTC. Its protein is CASIGGREEFF. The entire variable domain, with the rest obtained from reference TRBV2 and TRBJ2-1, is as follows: EPEVTQTPSHQVTQMGQEVILRCVPISNHLYFYWYRQILGQKVEFLVSFYNNEISEKSEIFDDQFSVERPDGSNFTLKIRSTKLEDSAMYFCASIGGREEFFGPGTRLTVL.

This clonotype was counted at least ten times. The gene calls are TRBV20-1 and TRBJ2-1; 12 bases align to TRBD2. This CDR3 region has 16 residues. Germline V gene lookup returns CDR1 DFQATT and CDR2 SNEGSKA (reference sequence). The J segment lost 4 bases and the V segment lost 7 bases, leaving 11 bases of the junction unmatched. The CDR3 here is CSVNFLAGGSYNEQFF. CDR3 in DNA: TGCAGTGTTAACTTTCTAGCGGGAGGGTCTTACAATGAGCAGTTCTTC.

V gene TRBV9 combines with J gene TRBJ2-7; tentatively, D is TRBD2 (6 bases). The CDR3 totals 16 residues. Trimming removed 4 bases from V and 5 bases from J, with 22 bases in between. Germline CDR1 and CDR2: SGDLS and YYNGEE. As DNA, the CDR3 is TGTGCCAGCAGCCCCTCGGGATCCGGGAGACTAAACGAGCAGTACTTC. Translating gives CASSPSGSGRLNEQYF.

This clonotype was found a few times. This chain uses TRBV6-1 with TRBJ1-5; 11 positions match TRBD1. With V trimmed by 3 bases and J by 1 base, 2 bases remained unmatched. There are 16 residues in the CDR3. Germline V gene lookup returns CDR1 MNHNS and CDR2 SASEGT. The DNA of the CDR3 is TGTGCCAGCAGTGAGGGGGACAGGGGGAGCAATCAGCCCCAGCATTTT. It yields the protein CASSEGDRGSNQPQHF.

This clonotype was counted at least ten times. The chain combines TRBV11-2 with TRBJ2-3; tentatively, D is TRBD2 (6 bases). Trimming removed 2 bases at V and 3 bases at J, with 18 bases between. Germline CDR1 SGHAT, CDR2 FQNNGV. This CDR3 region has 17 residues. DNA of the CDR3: TGTGCCAGCAGCTTATCCATAGCTAGCGAATTTACAGATACGCAGTATTTT. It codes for CASSLSIASEFTDTQYF. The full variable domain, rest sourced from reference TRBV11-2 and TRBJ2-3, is EAGVAQSPRYKIIEKRQSVAFWCNPISGHATLYWYQQILGQGPKLLIQFQNNGVVDDSQLPKDRFSAERLKGVDSTLKIQPAKLEDSAVYLCASSLSIASEFTDTQYFGPGTRLTVL.

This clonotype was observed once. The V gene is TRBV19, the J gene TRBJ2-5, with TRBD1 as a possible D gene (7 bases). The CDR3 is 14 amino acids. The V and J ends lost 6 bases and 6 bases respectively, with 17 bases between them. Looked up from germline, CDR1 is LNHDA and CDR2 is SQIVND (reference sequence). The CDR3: CASRIDRAGKTQYF. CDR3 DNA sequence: TGTGCCAGTAGAATCGACAGGGCGGGGAAGACCCAGTACTTC.